The rows below give T cell receptor beta chains drawn from one sample of a study of blood T cell repertoires in COVID-19. Sequenced by immunoSEQ multiplex PCR; TCRdb stores in-frame clones only, minus some. Here the sample spans some 140,000 clones, 70% to 80% being singletons. Material: peripheral blood. Receptors originate from a man aged 60-69 years with acute or convalescent COVID-19. The CDR3 runs from the conserved cysteine through the conserved F or W. The D gene is left open where the match is weak. The size of a clone is reported for some rows only, either as once, few or many, or as a class for expanded clones.

TRBJ2-7 | NA | TRBV4-3 | NA | CASSRRDGGREQYF | TGCGCCAGCAGCCGTCGGGACGGGGGACGAGAGCAGTACTTC
TRBJ1-1 | NA | TRBV28 | TRBD1 | CASSSGQARTEAFF | TGTGCCAGCAGTTCCGGACAGGCGAGGACTGAAGCTTTCTTT
TRBJ1-1 | NA | TRBV3-1/TRBV3-2 | NA | CASSQASGVTEAFF | TGTGCCAGCAGCCAAGCCTCAGGGGTTACTGAAGCTTTCTTT
TRBJ2-1 | few | TRBV28 | TRBD1 | CASIPGTGSLNEQFF | TGTGCCAGCATTCCCGGGACAGGGTCCCTCAATGAGCAGTTCTTC
TRBJ1-3 | once | TRBV28 | NA | CASMSGDVRNTIYF | TGTGCCAGCATGTCAGGGGACGTCCGAAACACCATATATTTT
TRBJ2-3 | NA | TRBV19 | NA | CASKVRGADTQYF | TGTGCCAGTAAGGTCAGGGGGGCAGATACGCAGTATTTT
TRBJ1-3 | NA | TRBV30 | NA | CAWARGNTIYF | TGTGCCTGGGCCCGTGGAAACACCATATATTTT
TRBJ2-2 | once | TRBV11-3 | TRBD1 | CASSPWTGGPGELFF | TGTGCCAGCAGCCCGTGGACAGGGGGCCCCGGGGAGCTGTTTTTT
TRBJ2-3 | NA | TRBV4-1 | TRBD2 | CASSQDLAGGPRDTQYF | TGCGCCAGCAGCCAAGATCTCGCGGGAGGGCCTCGTGATACGCAGTATTTT
TRBJ2-2 | NA | TRBV10-3 | NA | CAISTENTGELFF | TGTGCCATCTCGACAGAAAACACCGGGGAGCTGTTTTTT